This TCR beta chain was documented in a study of cytomegalovirus exposure and HLA in healthy donors. Study-level information: Samples from HLA-typed donors yielded about 85 million unique TCRs in an early data release. Overall study results and limits: What was likely a sequencing artifact was a cluster of highly shared sequence variants. The sole available immune exposure information was CMV serostatus. A later analysis by the authors found several of the most significant clusters apparently linked to common viral pathogens.

In the PCR, 60 Vbeta and 13 Jbeta primers were used. Libraries were prepared by immunoSEQ multiplex PCR; TCRdb keeps only in-frame clonotypes and omits some of them. The sample includes around 190,000 clones, around 76% of them seen just once. The CDR3 runs 14 residues. The V segment lost 8 bases and the J segment 5 bases; nucleotides outside the gene matches: 7. The germline V gene has CDR1 SQVTM and CDR2 ANQGSEA. Note on this clone: Its specificity is not known.

This receptor was obtained from a young man in good health and CMV-seronegative. The sequenced sample was PBMCs. The chain combines TRBV29-1 with TRBJ2-5, with 14 bases aligning to TRBD2. CDR3 sequence (DNA): TGCAGCTTTTCGACTAGCGGGAGGGGGGAGACCCAGTACTTC. As protein: CSFSTSGRGETQYF. Drawing the rest from reference TRBV29-1 and TRBJ2-5, the complete variable domain is SAVISQKPSRDICQRGTSLTIQCQVDSQVTMMFWYRQQPGQSLTLIATANQGSEATYESGFVIDKFPISRPNLTFSTLTVSNMSPEDSSIYLCSFSTSGRGETQYFGPGTRLLVL.